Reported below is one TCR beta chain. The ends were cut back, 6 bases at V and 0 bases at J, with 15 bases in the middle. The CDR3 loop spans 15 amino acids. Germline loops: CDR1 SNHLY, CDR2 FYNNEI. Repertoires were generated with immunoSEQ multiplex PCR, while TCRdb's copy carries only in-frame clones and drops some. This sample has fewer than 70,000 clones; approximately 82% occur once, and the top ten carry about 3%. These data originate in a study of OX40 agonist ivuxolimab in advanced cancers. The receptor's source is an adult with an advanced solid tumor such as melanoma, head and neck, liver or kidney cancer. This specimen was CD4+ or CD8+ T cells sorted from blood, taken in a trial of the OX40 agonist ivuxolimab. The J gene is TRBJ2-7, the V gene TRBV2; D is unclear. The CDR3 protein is CASRDPGFSSYEQYF. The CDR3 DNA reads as TGTGCCAGCAGGGACCCCGGGTTCAGCTCCTACGAGCAGTACTTC.